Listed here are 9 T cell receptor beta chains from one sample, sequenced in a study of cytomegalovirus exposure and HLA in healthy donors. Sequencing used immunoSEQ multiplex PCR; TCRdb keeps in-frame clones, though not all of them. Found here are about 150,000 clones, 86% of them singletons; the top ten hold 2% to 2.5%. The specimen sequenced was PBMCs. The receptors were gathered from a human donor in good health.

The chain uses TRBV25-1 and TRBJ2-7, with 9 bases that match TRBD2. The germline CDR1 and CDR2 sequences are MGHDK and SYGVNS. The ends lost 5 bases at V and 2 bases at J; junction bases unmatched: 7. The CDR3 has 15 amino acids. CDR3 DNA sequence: TGTGCCAGCAGTAACACGCGGGAGGGAACCTACGAGCAGTACTTC. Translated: CASSNTREGTYEQYF.

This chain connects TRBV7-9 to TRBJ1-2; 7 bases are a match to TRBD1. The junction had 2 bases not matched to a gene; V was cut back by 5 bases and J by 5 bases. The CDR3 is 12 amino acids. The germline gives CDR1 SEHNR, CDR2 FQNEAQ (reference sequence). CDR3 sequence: CASSPTGYGYTF. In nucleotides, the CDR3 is TGTGCCAGCAGCCCGACAGGGTATGGCTACACCTTC.

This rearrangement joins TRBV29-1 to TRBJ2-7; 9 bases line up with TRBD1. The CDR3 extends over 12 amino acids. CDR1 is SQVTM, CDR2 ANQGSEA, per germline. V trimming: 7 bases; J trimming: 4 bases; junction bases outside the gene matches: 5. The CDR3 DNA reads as TGCAGCGCACAGACAGGGGGGTACGAGCAGTACTTC. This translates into CSAQTGGYEQYF.

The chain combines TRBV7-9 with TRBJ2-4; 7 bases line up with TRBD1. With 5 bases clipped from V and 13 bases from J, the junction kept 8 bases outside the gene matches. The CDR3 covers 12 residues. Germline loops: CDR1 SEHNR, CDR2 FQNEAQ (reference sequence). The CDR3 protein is CASSAPGGRQYF. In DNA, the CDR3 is TGTGCCAGCAGCGCCCCAGGGGGTAGACAGTACTTC.

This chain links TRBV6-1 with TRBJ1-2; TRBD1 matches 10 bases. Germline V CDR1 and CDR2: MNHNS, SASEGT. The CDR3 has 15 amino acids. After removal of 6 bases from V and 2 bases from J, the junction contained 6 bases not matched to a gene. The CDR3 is CASSPWTGGNYGYTF. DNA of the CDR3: TGTGCCAGCAGCCCCTGGACAGGGGGAAACTATGGCTACACCTTC.

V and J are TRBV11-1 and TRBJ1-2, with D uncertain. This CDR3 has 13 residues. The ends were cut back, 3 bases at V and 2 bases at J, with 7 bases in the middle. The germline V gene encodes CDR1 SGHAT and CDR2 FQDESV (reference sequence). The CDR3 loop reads CASSFSMNYGYTF. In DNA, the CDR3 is TGTGCCAGCAGCTTCAGTATGAACTATGGCTACACCTTC.

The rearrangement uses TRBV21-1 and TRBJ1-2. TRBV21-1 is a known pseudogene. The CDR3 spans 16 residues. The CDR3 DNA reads TGTGCCAGCAGCAAAGGGTTGGGAGGTGGCCGCTATGGCTACACCTTC. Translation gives CASSKGLGGGRYGYTF.

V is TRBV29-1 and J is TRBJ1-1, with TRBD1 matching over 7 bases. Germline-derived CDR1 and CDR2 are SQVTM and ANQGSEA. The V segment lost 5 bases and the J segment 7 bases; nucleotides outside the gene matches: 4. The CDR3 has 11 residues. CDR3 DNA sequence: TGCAGCGTTCACAGGGGAAGTGAAGCTTTCTTT. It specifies CSVHRGSEAFF.

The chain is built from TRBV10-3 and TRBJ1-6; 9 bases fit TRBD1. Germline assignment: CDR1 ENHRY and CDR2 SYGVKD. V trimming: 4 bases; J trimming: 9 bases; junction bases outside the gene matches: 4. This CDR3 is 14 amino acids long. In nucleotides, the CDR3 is TGTGCCATCAGTGTTGGACAGGGGTTTTCACCCCTCCACTTT. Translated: CAISVGQGFSPLHF.